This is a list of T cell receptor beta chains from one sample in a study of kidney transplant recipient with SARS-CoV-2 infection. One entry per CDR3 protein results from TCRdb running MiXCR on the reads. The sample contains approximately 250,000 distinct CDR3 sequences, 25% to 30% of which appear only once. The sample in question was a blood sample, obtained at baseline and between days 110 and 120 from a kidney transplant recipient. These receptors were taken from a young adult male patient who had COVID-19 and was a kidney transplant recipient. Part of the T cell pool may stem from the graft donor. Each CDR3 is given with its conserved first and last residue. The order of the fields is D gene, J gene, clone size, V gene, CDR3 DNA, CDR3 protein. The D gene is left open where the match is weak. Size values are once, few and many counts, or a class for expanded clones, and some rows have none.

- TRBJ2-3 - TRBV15 TGTGCCACCAGCAGGGCCATGGGGGACCCCACAGATACGCAGTATTTT CATSRAMGDPTDTQYF
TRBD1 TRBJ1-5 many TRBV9 TGTGCCAGCAGCGTAGGAGGGGCAGGGGGTCAGCCCCAGCATTTT CASSVGGAGGQPQHF
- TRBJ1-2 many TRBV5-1 TGCGCCAGCAGCTCCCCACCGAACAGGGTACCCGGCTATGGCTACACCTTC CASSSPPNRVPGYGYTF
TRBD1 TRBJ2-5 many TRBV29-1 TGCAGCGTTGGAGGGGGCGAGGAGACCCAGTACTTC CSVGGGEETQYF
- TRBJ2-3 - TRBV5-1 TGCGCCAGCAGCTTGGCCAGACTCGGGGCGACTACCATTGCAGATACGCAGTATTTT CASSLARLGATTIADTQYF
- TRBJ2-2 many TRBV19 TGTGCCAGTAGTATAGTAGGCGGCCCCACCGGGGAGCTGTTTTTT CASSIVGGPTGELFF
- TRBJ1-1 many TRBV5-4 TGTGCCAGCAGCTTAGGGGACACTGAAGCTTTCTTT CASSLGDTEAFF
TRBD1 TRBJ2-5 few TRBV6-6 TGTGCCAGCAGTCCCCTACAGGGGCACCAAGAGACCCAGTACTTC CASSPLQGHQETQYF
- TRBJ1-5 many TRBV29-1 TGCAGCGTAGGGAATCTGGATCAGCCCCAGCATTTT CSVGNLDQPQHF
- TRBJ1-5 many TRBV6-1 TGTGCCAGCAGCGAAGGGGTTCGGAGGACGCTTCATCAGCCCCAGCATTTT CASSEGVRRTLHQPQHF
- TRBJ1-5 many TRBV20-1 TGCAGTGCTAGAGTAGGCAGACTTTGGGTCTATAGCAATCAGCCCCAGCATTTT CSARVGRLWVYSNQPQHF
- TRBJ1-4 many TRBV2 TGTGCCAGCATTCTCTTCCCTAATGAAAAACTGTTTTTT CASILFPNEKLFF
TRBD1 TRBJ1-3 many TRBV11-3 TGTGCCAGCAGCATGGGACAGGGGGCGCGACGGAACACCATATATTTT CASSMGQGARRNTIYF
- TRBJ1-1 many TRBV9 TGTGCCAGCAGCGTAGGGAGTTCCCTCGGTGGATTTGGCACTGAAGCTTTCTTT CASSVGSSLGGFGTEAFF
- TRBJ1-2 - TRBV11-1 TGTGCCAGCGGAGTCGGTGCGGGTGGCTACACCTTC CASGVGAGGYTF
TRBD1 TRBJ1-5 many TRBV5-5 TGTGCCAGTAAAACTGGACAGGGCGATCAGCCCCAGCATTTT CASKTGQGDQPQHF
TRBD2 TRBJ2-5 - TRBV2 TGTGCCAGCAGTACCCTCACGGGGGGGCGAGAGACCCAGTACTTC CASSTLTGGRETQYF
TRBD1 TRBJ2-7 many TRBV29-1 TGCAGCGTTGTTTCCGGGACAGGGGGGAAGTCCTACGAGCAGTACTTC CSVVSGTGGKSYEQYF
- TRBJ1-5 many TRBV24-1 TGTGCCACCAGTGATTCAGGTAACAATCAGCCCCAGCATTTT CATSDSGNNQPQHF
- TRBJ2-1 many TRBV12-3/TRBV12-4 TGTGCCAGCAGCCGGAGCCGCAATGAGCAGTTCTTC CASSRSRNEQFF
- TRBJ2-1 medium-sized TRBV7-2 TGTGCCAGCAGCCCCGAAGGTGAGCAGTTCTTC CASSPEGEQFF
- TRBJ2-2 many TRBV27 TGTGCCAGCAGTTCCCTGAGCATAGAGGGGGACACCGGGGAGCTGTTTTTT CASSSLSIEGDTGELFF
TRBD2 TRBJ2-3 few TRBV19 TGTGCCAGTAGTATTGTGTCTAGCGGGGGGCGCGCAGATACGCAGTATTTT CASSIVSSGGRADTQYF
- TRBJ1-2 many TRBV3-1 TGTGCCAGCAGCAGTACGACCACCCTTCGAAAGACCTATGGCTACACCTTC CASSSTTTLRKTYGYTF
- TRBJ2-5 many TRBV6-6 TGTGCCAGCGCCCCCCCGGGAGAGACCCAGTACTTC CASAPPGETQYF
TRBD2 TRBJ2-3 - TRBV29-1 TGCAGCGTTGATCCGGTTGAGCGGGATGCCACAGATACGCAGTATTTT CSVDPVERDATDTQYF
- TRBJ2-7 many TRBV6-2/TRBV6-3 TGTGCCAGCAGTTCCCCGCGTCCTAGCTCCTACGAGCAGTACTTC CASSSPRPSSYEQYF
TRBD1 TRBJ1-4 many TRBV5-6 TGTGCCAGCAGCTTGGGACAGGGGGCAGGTAATGAAAAACTGTTTTTT CASSLGQGAGNEKLFF
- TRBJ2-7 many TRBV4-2 TGTGCCAGCAGTCCGGGCAGCTACGAGCAGTACTTC CASSPGSYEQYF
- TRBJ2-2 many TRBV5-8 TGTGCCAGCAACAGGGCCCTAGCGAACACCGGGGAGCTGTTTTTT CASNRALANTGELFF
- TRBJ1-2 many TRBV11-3 TGTGCCAGCAGCAGAGTTAGCGATCTCGGAAAGACCTATGGCTACACCTTC CASSRVSDLGKTYGYTF
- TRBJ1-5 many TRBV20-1 TGCAGTGCTGGGGACGGCCCCCACAATCAGCCCCAGCATTTT CSAGDGPHNQPQHF
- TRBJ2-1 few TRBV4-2 TGTGCCAGCAGCGCGATAGTCGCCGATCGGCAGTTCTTC CASSAIVADRQFF
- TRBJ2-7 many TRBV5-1 TGCGCCAGCACGGCCGGGTCAGAGCTCAAGCAGTACTTC CASTAGSELKQYF
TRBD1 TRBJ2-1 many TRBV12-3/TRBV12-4 TGTGCCAGCAGTATAATACCGGGACAGGGCTCCTACAATGAGCAGTTCTTC CASSIIPGQGSYNEQFF
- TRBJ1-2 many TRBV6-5 TGTGCCAGCAGTTACGCGGGGACCACTAACTATGGCTACACCTTC CASSYAGTTNYGYTF
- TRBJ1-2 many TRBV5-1 TGCGCCAGCAATAAATTATCGGTTCGAAAGACCTATGGCTACACCTTC CASNKLSVRKTYGYTF
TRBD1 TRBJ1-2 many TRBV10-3 TGTGCCATCAGTGGGGGACAGGGCCCTAACTATGGCTACACCTTC CAISGGQGPNYGYTF
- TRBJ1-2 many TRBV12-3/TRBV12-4 TGTGCCAGCAGTCGAATCACCAGCTTCCGAAAGACCTATGGCTACACCTTC CASSRITSFRKTYGYTF
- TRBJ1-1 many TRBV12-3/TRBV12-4 TGTGCCAGCAGTCCCAACACTGAAGCTTTCTTT CASSPNTEAFF
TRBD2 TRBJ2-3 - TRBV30 TGTGCCTGGACCCCCCCCCCCCGGACTAGCGGGAGGAGGGTGGATACGCAGTATTTT CAWTPPPRTSGRRVDTQYF
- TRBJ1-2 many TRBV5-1 TGCGCCAGCAGCTTGACGCACAATATGGGCTATGGCTACACCTTC CASSLTHNMGYGYTF
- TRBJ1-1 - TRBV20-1 TGCAGTGCTGGAACGCAAGACCAAATCCTTATGAACACTGAAGCTTTCTTT CSAGTQDQILMNTEAFF
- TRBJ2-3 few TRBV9 TGTGCCAGCAGCGCGGATAGCGGAAGACTTGGCACAGATACGCAGTATTTT CASSADSGRLGTDTQYF
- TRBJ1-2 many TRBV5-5 TGTGCCAGCAGCTTGGCCACGCGGGGGGCCTATGGCTACACCTTC CASSLATRGAYGYTF
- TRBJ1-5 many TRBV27 TGTGCCAGCAGTTTATCACCAGGGATGGATCAGCCCCAGCATTTT CASSLSPGMDQPQHF
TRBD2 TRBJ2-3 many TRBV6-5 TGTGCCAGCAGAGTCCCTAGCGGGAGCCGAGGAGATACGCAGTATTTT CASRVPSGSRGDTQYF
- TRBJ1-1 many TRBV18 TGTGCCAGCTTCCGGGAAGGGGCGGGCGGCACTGAAGCTTTCTTT CASFREGAGGTEAFF
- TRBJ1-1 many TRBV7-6 TGTGCCAGCAGCTTAGTTACTCTGAACACTGAAGCTTTCTTT CASSLVTLNTEAFF
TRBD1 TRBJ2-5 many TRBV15 TGTGCCACCAGCAGAGATTCCCCTTTGGCAGGGGGAAAAGAGACCCAGTACTTC CATSRDSPLAGGKETQYF
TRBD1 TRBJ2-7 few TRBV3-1 TGTGCCAGCAGCTCCGGGACAGGGTATCTTAGCTCCTACGAGCAGTACTTC CASSSGTGYLSSYEQYF
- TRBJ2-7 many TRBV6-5 TGTGCCAGCAGTCCCCTCGGCGCCGAGCAGTACTTC CASSPLGAEQYF
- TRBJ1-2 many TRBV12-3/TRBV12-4 TGTGCCAGCAGTGGGGGGTACAGCTTCCGAAAGACCTATGGCTACACCTTT CASSGGYSFRKTYGYTF
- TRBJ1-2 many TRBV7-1 TGTGCCAGCAGCCTGTCTCTTCACGAGGGAAAGACCTATGGCTACACCTTC CASSLSLHEGKTYGYTF
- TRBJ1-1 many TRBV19 TGTGCCAGTAGACCAACCAGGGAACAGAACACTGAAGCTTTCTTT CASRPTREQNTEAFF
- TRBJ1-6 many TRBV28 TGTGCCAGCAGTTTACGGGGGGCAGGCTTTTCACCCCTCCACTTT CASSLRGAGFSPLHF
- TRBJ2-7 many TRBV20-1 TGCAGTGCTATGGGGTTGATAGCGGGACAGAATTTCTACGAGCAGTACTTC CSAMGLIAGQNFYEQYF